The 23 T cell receptor beta chains presented below share a single source sample, sequenced in a study of long-term antiretroviral therapy in people with HIV. Version v3.0 of the immunoSEQ assay was performed at survey level. Sequenced by immunoSEQ multiplex PCR; TCRdb stores in-frame clones only, minus some. This sample has under 20,000 clones; less than 85% occur once, and the top ten carry about 10%. Sequenced material: unsorted PBMCs, taken 0.2 years after starting antiretroviral therapy. These receptors all come from a woman aged 40 to 50 with HIV.

The chain couples TRBV4-3 to TRBJ2-7, with 7 bases fitting TRBD1. Losses at the gene ends were 3 bases for V and 6 bases for J; bases not matched to a gene: 5. The CDR3 runs to 13 residues. In germline, CDR1 is LGHNA, CDR2 YSLEER. This CDR3 is CASSHRQGSEQYF. The CDR3 nucleotides are TGCGCCAGCAGCCACCGACAGGGATCCGAGCAGTACTTC.

This chain connects TRBV12-5 to TRBJ2-5; 8 bases are a match to TRBD2. Germline assignment: CDR1 LGHNT and CDR2 FRNRAP. Unmatched junction bases numbered 6, after V lost 1 base and J lost 5 bases. The CDR3 covers 15 residues. The CDR3 DNA reads TGTGCTAGTGGTTTGGGTGCGGGAGGCGTGGAGACCCAGTACTTC. Protein sequence: CASGLGAGGVETQYF.

The chain employs TRBV19 and TRBJ1-1; D ambiguous. The V end lost 1 base, the J end lost 2 bases, and 5 bases lay between the germline ends. Germline V CDR1 and CDR2: LNHDA, SQIVND (reference sequence). This CDR3 spans 13 amino acids. This CDR3 is CASSIGHNTEAFF. The CDR3 DNA sequence: TGTGCCAGTAGTATAGGGCACAACACTGAAGCTTTCTTT.

The chain couples TRBV10-3 to TRBJ2-1; a weak D match, TRBD2 (6 bases). Looked up from germline, CDR1 is ENHRY and CDR2 is SYGVKD. CDR3 length: 14 residues. The V gene lost 6 bases and the J gene lost 6 bases, with 15 bases spanning the gap. The CDR3 nucleotides are TGTGCCATCAGGACCTTGGAGGGCGGCAATGAGCAGTTCTTC. As protein: CAIRTLEGGNEQFF.

This chain joins TRBV30 and TRBJ1-5; perhaps TRBD1 as D (5 bases). Germline-derived CDR1 and CDR2 are GTSNPN and SVGIG (reference sequence). V was shortened by 0 bases and J by 6 bases, with 9 bases between the two germline ends. The CDR3 covers 13 residues. CDR3 sequence reads: CAWSVQGVQPQHF. CDR3 DNA: TGTGCCTGGAGTGTACAAGGGGTTCAGCCCCAGCATTTT.

The chain joins TRBV11-3 to TRBJ2-1; D is possibly TRBD2 (6 bases). This CDR3 is built from 15 residues. CDR1 is SGHNT and CDR2 is YENEEA in the germline V gene. V lost 5 bases to trimming and J lost 2 bases, with 13 bases between them. The CDR3 here is CASSLRGGTYNEQFF. The CDR3 bases are TGTGCCAGCAGCCTCCGCGGAGGGACCTACAATGAGCAGTTCTTC.

The chain employs TRBV29-1 and TRBJ1-4; D might be TRBD1 (6 bases). The CDR3 is 12 residues long. Looked up from germline, CDR1 is SQVTM and CDR2 is ANQGSEA. V lost 7 bases and J lost 7, with 13 bases in between. Here the CDR3 DNA reads TGCAGCGCATCAGGGGCAACTGAAAAACTGTTTTTT. Its protein is CSASGATEKLFF.

V gene TRBV19 combines with J gene TRBJ1-2, with D uncertain. The CDR3 is 14 residues long. Per the germline V gene, CDR1 is LNHDA and CDR2 is SQIVND (reference sequence). Trimming took 1 base from V and 7 from J, leaving 13 bases between them. CDR3 residues: CASSIGGAGSGYTF. The CDR3 nucleotides read TGTGCCAGTAGTATAGGGGGAGCCGGTTCTGGCTACACCTTC.

This chain joins TRBV11-2 and TRBJ2-7; 8 bases align to TRBD2. Germline V gene lookup returns CDR1 SGHAT and CDR2 FQNNGV. This CDR3 has 13 amino acids. The chain's CDR3 is CVSGSGGRYEQYF. The CDR3 DNA reads as TGTGTAAGCGGGAGTGGGGGCCGATACGAGCAGTACTTC. The variable domain in full, with the rest retrieved from reference TRBV11-2 and TRBJ2-7, is EAGVAQSPRYKIIEKRQSVAFWCNPISGHATLYWYQQILGQGPKLLIQFQNNGVVDDSQLPKDRFSAERLKGVDSTLKIQPAKLEDSAVYLCVSGSGGRYEQYFGPGTRLTVT.

The chain combines TRBV29-1 with TRBJ2-2, with D maybe TRBD2 (6 bases). The CDR3 extends over 12 amino acids. V lost 6 bases to trimming and J lost 5 bases, with 10 bases between them. The germline gives CDR1 SQVTM, CDR2 ANQGSEA. The DNA for the CDR3 is TGCAGCGTCTGGGAGGCGACCGGGGAGCTGTTTTTT. It yields the protein CSVWEATGELFF.

This clone was detected only a few times. J is TRBJ2-7 and V is TRBV5-1; 9 bases agree with TRBD1. Germline V gene sequence: CDR1 SGHRS, CDR2 YFSETQ. This CDR3 spans 14 amino acids. The J segment lost 1 base and the V segment lost 4 bases, leaving 3 bases of the junction unmatched. The CDR3 sequence: CASSGQGISYEQYF. The CDR3 DNA is TGCGCCAGCAGCGGACAGGGGATTTCCTACGAGCAGTACTTC. Looking up the rest from reference TRBV5-1 and TRBJ2-7 gives the full variable domain: KAGVTQTPRYLIKTRGQQVTLSCSPISGHRSVSWYQQTPGQGLQFLFEYFSETQRNKGNFPGRFSGRQFSNSRSEMNVSTLELGDSALYLCASSGQGISYEQYFGPGTRLTVT.

The CDR3 sequence is CASSGGQGSSYEQYF. For the CDR3, the DNA is TGTGCCAGCAGTGGAGGACAGGGGAGCTCCTACGAGCAGTACTTC. The rearrangement links TRBV6-1 to TRBJ2-7; 9 nucleotides agree with TRBD1. This CDR3 has 15 amino acids. Germline V lookup: CDR1 MNHNS, CDR2 SASEGT. The V and J ends lost 4 bases and 0 bases, in that order; junction bases with no gene match: 4.

The V call is TRBV5-4, the J call TRBJ2-5; 8 positions agree with TRBD1. The CDR3 extends over 15 amino acids. V gave up 4 bases and J gave up 5 bases; unmatched junction bases: 10. CDR1 and CDR2 from the germline V gene are SGHNT and YYREEE (reference sequence). The CDR3 sequence: CASSRNGQGRETQYF. The CDR3 DNA follows: TGTGCCAGCAGCCGAAACGGACAGGGTAGGGAGACCCAGTACTTC. The complete variable domain, with remaining parts taken from reference TRBV5-4 and TRBJ2-5, reads ETGVTQSPTHLIKTRGQQVTLRCSSQSGHNTVSWYQQALGQGPQFIFQYYREEENGRGNFPPRFSGLQFPNYSSELNVNALELDDSALYLCASSRNGQGRETQYFGPGTRLLVL.

V is TRBV5-6 and J is TRBJ2-3; possibly TRBD1 for D (6 bases). CDR1 is SGHDT and CDR2 is YYEEEE in the germline V gene. The V and J ends lost 0 bases and 0 bases respectively, with 8 bases between them. This CDR3 spans 15 amino acids. This CDR3 reads CASSLGGPSTDTQYF. As DNA, the CDR3 is TGTGCCAGCAGCTTGGGGGGGCCTAGCACAGATACGCAGTATTTT.

This chain connects TRBV5-5 to TRBJ2-7; D is undetermined. CDR1 is SGHKS and CDR2 is YYEKEE in the germline V gene (reference sequence). V was shortened by 6 bases and J by 3 bases, with 7 bases between the two germline ends. The CDR3 has 11 residues. This chain's CDR3 is CASTPGYEQYF. The CDR3 region has the DNA TGTGCCAGCACCCCAGGCTACGAGCAGTACTTC.

The V gene is TRBV14, the J gene TRBJ1-2, with D possibly matching TRBD1 (5 bases). The CDR3 is 15 residues long. Germline CDR1 reads SGHDN; CDR2 reads FVKESK. The V gene lost 2 bases and the J gene lost 0 bases, with 10 bases spanning the gap. CDR3 region: CASSQPGRPNYGYTF. The CDR3, as DNA: TGTGCCAGCAGCCAACCGGGACGGCCTAACTATGGCTACACCTTC.

The gene calls are TRBV29-1 and TRBJ1-1, with 8 bases lining up with TRBD1. Trimming took 1 base from V and 2 from J; bases not matched to a gene: 6. This CDR3 is built from 15 residues. CDR1 is SQVTM, CDR2 ANQGSEA, per germline. The DNA of the CDR3 is TGCAGCGTTGAAGGCTGGACAGGGTTTAACACTGAAGCTTTCTTT. Protein product: CSVEGWTGFNTEAFF.

The chain joins TRBV9 to TRBJ2-1, with 7 bases aligning to TRBD2. The junction had 10 bases not matched to a gene; V was cut back by 10 bases and J by 9 bases. Germline V gene sequence: CDR1 SGDLS, CDR2 YYNGEE. This CDR3 region has 12 residues. The CDR3 is CAGGGLQGEQFF. In DNA, the CDR3 is TGTGCCGGGGGGGGACTCCAGGGTGAGCAGTTCTTC.

The genes are TRBV7-2 and TRBJ1-2, with D maybe TRBD1 (6 bases). Trimming stripped 5 bases from V and 5 bases from J, with 18 bases between. This CDR3 has 15 amino acids. Germline-derived CDR1 and CDR2 are SGHTA and FQGNSA. CDR3 in amino acids: CASSPTYGGGYGYTF. The CDR3 coding sequence is TGTGCCAGCAGCCCTACCTATGGAGGGGGGTATGGCTACACCTTC.

The rearrangement uses TRBV6-6 and TRBJ2-3; either TRBD1 or TRBD2 may fit D (6 bases each). V lost 7 bases, J lost 3 bases, and 17 bases lay in between. The CDR3 is 15 residues long. CDR1 is MNHNY and CDR2 is SVGAGI in the germline V gene (reference sequence). This CDR3 reads CASKNRDGLTDTQYF. The CDR3 coding sequence is TGTGCCAGCAAAAACAGGGATGGACTAACAGATACGCAGTATTTT.

This clone was seen only a few times. The chain uses TRBV30 and TRBJ1-1; unclear D gene. Trimming pared 2 bases from V and 0 bases from J, leaving 19 bases between. The CDR3 spans 17 residues. CDR1 is GTSNPN and CDR2 is SVGIG in the germline V gene (reference sequence). CDR3 residues: CAWSSGLGVSLNTEAFF. Here the CDR3 DNA reads TGTGCCTGGAGTTCCGGGCTTGGGGTCTCCTTGAACACTGAAGCTTTCTTT.

The chain uses TRBV28 and TRBJ2-7, with D perhaps matching TRBD1 (5 bases). V lost 1 base and J lost 0, with 10 bases in between. CDR3 size: 15 residues. Germline V lookup: CDR1 MDHEN, CDR2 SYDVKM. The CDR3 loop is CASSLSWGSSYEQYF. The DNA of the CDR3 is TGTGCCAGCAGTTTATCCTGGGGCAGCTCCTACGAGCAGTACTTC.

This chain links TRBV25-1 with TRBJ2-2, with D perhaps matching TRBD1 (5 bases). Trimming shortened V by 11 bases and J by 5 bases, and 18 bases separated the two germline ends. The CDR3 is made up of 14 amino acids. From germline, CDR1 is MGHDK and CDR2 SYGVNS. CDR3 amino acids: CASAVSPGTGELFF. In DNA form, the CDR3 reads TGTGCCTCCGCCGTAAGCCCAGGGACCGGGGAGCTGTTTTTT.